The 8 T cell receptor beta chains in this list originate from one sample, sequenced in a study of blood T cells in healthy people across ages. The authors ran a second PCR of about 6 to 12 cycles using a sample-barcoded 5' primer and a J-beta primer mix. TCRdb reprocessed the 5' RACE reads with MiXCR, giving one entry per CDR3 protein. Of 950,000 to 1,200,000 distinct CDR3 sequences listed, roughly two fifths are singletons. The specimen was blood. The receptor source for this set is a man aged 18 to 29 in good health.

This clonotype turned up a few times. The gene calls are TRBV11-1 and TRBJ2-3; D tentatively fits TRBD1 or TRBD2 (6 bases each). CDR3 length equals 15 residues. Germline-derived CDR1 and CDR2 are SGHAT and FQDESV (reference sequence). V lost 0 bases to trimming and J lost 5 bases, with 12 bases between them. The CDR3 reads CASSLARGGGDTQYF. CDR3 nucleotide sequence: TGTGCCAGCAGCTTAGCCAGGGGAGGAGGAGATACGCAGTATTTT.

This chain joins TRBV5-5 and TRBJ2-3; TRBD1 agrees at 8 bases. Germline trimming cut 0 bases from V and 1 base from J; bases unmatched to any gene: 4. In germline, CDR1 is SGHKS, CDR2 YYEKEE (reference sequence). This CDR3 has 16 amino acids. CDR3 residues: CASSLVPGGGTDTQYF. CDR3 coding DNA: TGTGCCAGCAGCTTGGTACCAGGGGGCGGCACAGATACGCAGTATTTT.

The chain recombines TRBV21-1 with TRBJ2-3; the table gives TRBD2 as D, unverified against the DNA. TRBV21-1 is labeled a pseudogene. The CDR3 has 12 amino acids. The CDR3 DNA reads TGTGACCCGCTGGCTGCTGCAGATACGCAGTATTTT. Residues: CDPLAAADTQYF.

To note about this clonotype: The germline gene is not matched at one end of the junction; a read error may be the cause. The chain uses TRBV28 and TRBJ2-7; possibly TRBD1 for D (6 bases). In germline, CDR1 is MDHEN, CDR2 SYDVKM. This CDR3 region has 14 residues. This CDR3 reads CVSSPGTPGHEQYF. The CDR3 DNA reads TGTGTCAGCAGTCCCGGGACACCTGGGCACGAGCAGTACTTC.

Points on this clonotype: The junction differs from germline at one of its ends, possibly a read error. V is TRBV10-3 and J is TRBJ1-2; D gene ambiguous. Germline CDR1 ENHRY, CDR2 SYGVKD. The CDR3 consists of 15 residues. This CDR3 is CAFSSYKEGSDGYTF. The CDR3 DNA is TGTGCCTTCAGTTCCTACAAGGAAGGCTCGGATGGCTACACCTTC.

The rearrangement joins TRBV9 to TRBJ2-3; D remains ambiguous. CDR3 length: 15 amino acids. V shed 0 bases and J shed 0 bases, with 8 bases lying between them. Germline V gene sequence: CDR1 SGDLS, CDR2 YYNGEE. The CDR3 coding sequence is TGTGCCAGCAGCGTAGTGCACCGGAGCACAGATACGCAGTATTTT. Translation: CASSVVHRSTDTQYF.

This clonotype has a count of ten or more. The V call is TRBV6-6, the J call TRBJ2-5; the match to TRBD2 covers 12 bases. V lost 0 bases to trimming and J lost 3 bases; unmatched junction nucleotides: 2. The CDR3 has 16 amino acids. From germline, CDR1 is MNHNY and CDR2 SVGAGI (reference sequence). The CDR3 reads CASSYSWTSGKETQYF. For the CDR3, the DNA is TGTGCCAGCAGTTACTCCTGGACTAGCGGGAAAGAGACCCAGTACTTC.

This clonotype has ten or more counts. The chain uses TRBV9 and TRBJ2-7; D not certain. Trimming left V 2 bases short and J 2 bases short, with 11 bases between. The CDR3 contains 14 residues. CDR1 SGDLS and CDR2 YYNGEE come from the germline V gene. The CDR3 sequence: CASSVGDRTYEQYF. In nucleotides, the CDR3 is TGTGCCAGCAGCGTTGGAGACCGAACCTACGAGCAGTACTTC.